Listed below are T cell receptor beta chains from one sample, sequenced in a study of CD8 T cells in Susac syndrome. Each CDR3 protein gets one entry after TCRdb re-called the immunoSEQ multiplex PCR reads with MiXCR. The sample has 110,000 to 150,000 distinct CDR3 sequences, more than 90% seen once. Sequencing input: CD4+ T cells from PBMCs. The receptor source for this set is a human donor with Susac syndrome. Both conserved end residues are trimmed from each CDR3. The D gene is left open where the match is weak. Size tells how often a clone was seen (once, few, many) or the class of an expanded clone, and some rows leave it out.

CDR3	J	size	D	V
SATEREGRHEQY	TRBJ2-7	NA	TRBD2	TRBV20-1
ASSPGQGAQGEQF	TRBJ2-1	NA	TRBD1	TRBV28
ATQIGDQPQH	TRBJ1-5	NA	NA	TRBV28
ASSETTDTQY	TRBJ2-3	NA	NA	TRBV5-6
ASSERTSGYTGELF	TRBJ2-2	NA	TRBD2	TRBV28
SVVWFPPYEQF	TRBJ2-1	NA	NA	TRBV29-1
ASSQAVNTGELF	TRBJ2-2	NA	NA	TRBV6-2/TRBV6-3
AISSLAGLDEQF	TRBJ2-1	NA	TRBD2	TRBV10-3
ATRSGREQY	TRBJ2-7	NA	NA	TRBV2
ASSESGLYGYT	TRBJ1-2	once	NA	TRBV25-1
ASSPGKSTDTQY	TRBJ2-3	NA	NA	TRBV28
ASSFRRRETQY	TRBJ2-5	NA	NA	TRBV12-3/TRBV12-4
SVGVVNTEAF	TRBJ1-1	NA	NA	TRBV29-1
ASSPVTGISNQPQH	TRBJ1-5	NA	NA	TRBV7-2
ASSGGRQTNYGYT	TRBJ1-2	NA	NA	TRBV5-1
ASSARPGTSGETQY	TRBJ2-5	NA	TRBD2	TRBV9
ASSESSGANVLT	TRBJ2-6	few	NA	TRBV2
ANWTKGELF	TRBJ2-2	NA	NA	TRBV13
ASSEFLGGYNEQF	TRBJ2-1	NA	TRBD2	TRBV25-1
SVVPRLRETQY	TRBJ2-5	NA	NA	TRBV29-1
ASKENSDNEQF	TRBJ2-1	NA	NA	TRBV6-1
ASSAPGTGTRGYT	TRBJ1-2	once	TRBD1	TRBV9
SARTYTGEQY	TRBJ2-7	NA	NA	TRBV20-1
ASSSPGRGYEQY	TRBJ2-7	NA	NA	TRBV11-2